In its sample, the clone carrying this T cell receptor beta chain was seen a few times. TCRdb reprocessed the PCR reads with MiXCR, giving one entry per CDR3 protein. The repertoire holds 15,000 to 20,000 distinct CDR3 sequences, with around 43% as singletons. The data are from a study of tumor-infiltrating lymphocytes in oesophageal squamous cell carcinoma. The CDR3 totals 14 residues. Germline V CDR1 and CDR2: MNHEY, SMNVEV (reference sequence). Sequencing used normal esophageal tissue next to the tumor. This receptor was identified in a female donor with esophageal squamous cell carcinoma. The V call is TRBV27, the J call TRBJ2-1; TRBD1 matches 9 bases. The DNA end lines up better with TRBJ2-7; the J call may be wrong. CDR3: CASSAGQGTHEQYF. CDR3 bases: TGTGCCAGCAGTGCCGGACAGGGGACCCACGAGCAGTACTTC.